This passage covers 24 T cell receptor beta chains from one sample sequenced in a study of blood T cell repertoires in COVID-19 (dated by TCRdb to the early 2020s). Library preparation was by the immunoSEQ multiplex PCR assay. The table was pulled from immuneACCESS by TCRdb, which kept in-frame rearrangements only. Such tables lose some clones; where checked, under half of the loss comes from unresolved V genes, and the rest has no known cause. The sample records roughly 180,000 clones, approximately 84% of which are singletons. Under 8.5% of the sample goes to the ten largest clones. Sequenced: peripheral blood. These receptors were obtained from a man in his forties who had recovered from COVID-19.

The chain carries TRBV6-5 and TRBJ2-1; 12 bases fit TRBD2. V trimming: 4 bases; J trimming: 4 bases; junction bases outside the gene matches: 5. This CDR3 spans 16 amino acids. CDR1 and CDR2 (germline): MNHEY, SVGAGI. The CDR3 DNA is TGTGCCAGCAGTTCTCGGACTAGCGGGATGTACAATGAGCAGTTCTTC. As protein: CASSSRTSGMYNEQFF.

The CDR3 region is CASSQTQRENYEQYF. CDR3 nucleotide sequence: TGTGCCAGCAGCCAGACCCAGCGGGAGAACTACGAGCAGTACTTC. The rearrangement uses TRBV4-2 and TRBJ2-7, with TRBD2 matching 8 bases. In germline, CDR1 is LGHNA, CDR2 YNFKEQ. V lost 3 bases to trimming and J lost 3 bases; unmatched junction nucleotides: 7. The CDR3 consists of 15 residues.

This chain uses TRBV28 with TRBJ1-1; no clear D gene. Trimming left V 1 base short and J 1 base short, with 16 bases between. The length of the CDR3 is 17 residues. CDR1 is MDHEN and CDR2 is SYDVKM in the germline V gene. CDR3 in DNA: TGTGCCAGCAGTTTATATACAGTTGGGCTGACGAACACTGAAGCTTTCTTT. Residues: CASSLYTVGLTNTEAFF.

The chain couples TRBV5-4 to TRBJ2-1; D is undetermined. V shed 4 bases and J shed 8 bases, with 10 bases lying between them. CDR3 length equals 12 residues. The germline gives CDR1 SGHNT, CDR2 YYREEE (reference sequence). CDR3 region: CASSLDPDEQFF. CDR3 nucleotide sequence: TGTGCCAGCAGCCTGGACCCAGATGAGCAGTTCTTC.

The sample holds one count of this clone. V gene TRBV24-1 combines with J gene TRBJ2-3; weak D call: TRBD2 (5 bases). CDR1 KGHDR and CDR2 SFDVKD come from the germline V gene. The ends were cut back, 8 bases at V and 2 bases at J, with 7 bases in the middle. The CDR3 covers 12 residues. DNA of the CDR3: TGTGCCACCACCGGGGACACAGATACGCAGTATTTT. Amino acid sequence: CATTGDTDTQYF.

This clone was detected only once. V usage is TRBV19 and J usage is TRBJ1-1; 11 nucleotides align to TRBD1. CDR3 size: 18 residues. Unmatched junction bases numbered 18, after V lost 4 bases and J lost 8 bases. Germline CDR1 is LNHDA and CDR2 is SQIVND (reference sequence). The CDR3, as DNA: TGTGCCAGTAGTACTGACGGGGACAGGGGGTATGCTACGCCAGAAGCTTTCTTT. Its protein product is CASSTDGDRGYATPEAFF.

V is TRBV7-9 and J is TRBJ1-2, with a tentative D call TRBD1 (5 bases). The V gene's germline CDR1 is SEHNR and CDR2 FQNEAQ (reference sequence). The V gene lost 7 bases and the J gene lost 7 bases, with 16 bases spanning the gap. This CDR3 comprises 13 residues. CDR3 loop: CASTPGGDLGYTF. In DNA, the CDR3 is TGTGCCAGCACCCCGGGAGGGGACCTTGGCTACACCTTC.

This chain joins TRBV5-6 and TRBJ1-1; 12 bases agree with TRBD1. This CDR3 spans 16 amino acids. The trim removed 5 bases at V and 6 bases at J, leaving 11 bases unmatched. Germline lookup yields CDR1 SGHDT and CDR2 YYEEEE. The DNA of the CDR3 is TGTGCCAGCAGATACTGGGACAGGGGGCTTTTAGCTGAAGCTTTCTTT. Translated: CASRYWDRGLLAEAFF.

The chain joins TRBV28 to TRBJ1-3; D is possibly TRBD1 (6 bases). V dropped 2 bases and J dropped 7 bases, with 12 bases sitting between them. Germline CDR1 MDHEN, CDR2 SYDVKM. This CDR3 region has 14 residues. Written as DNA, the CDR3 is TGTGCCAGCAGTTTACAGGGGAGGGGGAACACCATATATTTT. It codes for CASSLQGRGNTIYF.

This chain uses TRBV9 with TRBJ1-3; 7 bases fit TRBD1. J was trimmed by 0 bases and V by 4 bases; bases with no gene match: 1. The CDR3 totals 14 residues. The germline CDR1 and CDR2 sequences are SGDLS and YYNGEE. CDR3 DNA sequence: TGTGCCAGCAGCCGGGACAGCTCTGGAAACACCATATATTTT. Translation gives CASSRDSSGNTIYF.

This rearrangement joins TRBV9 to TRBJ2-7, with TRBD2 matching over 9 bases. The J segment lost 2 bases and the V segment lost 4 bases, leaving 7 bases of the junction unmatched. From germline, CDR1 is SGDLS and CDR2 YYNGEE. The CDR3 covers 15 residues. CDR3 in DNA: TGTGCCAGCAGCACTCGAGCGGGGGGTACCTACGAGCAGTACTTC. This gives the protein CASSTRAGGTYEQYF. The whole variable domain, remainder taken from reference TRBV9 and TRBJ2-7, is DSGVTQTPKHLITATGQRVTLRCSPRSGDLSVYWYQQSLDQGLQFLIQYYNGEERAKGNILERFSAQQFPDLHSELNLSSLELGDSALYFCASSTRAGGTYEQYFGPGTRLTVT.

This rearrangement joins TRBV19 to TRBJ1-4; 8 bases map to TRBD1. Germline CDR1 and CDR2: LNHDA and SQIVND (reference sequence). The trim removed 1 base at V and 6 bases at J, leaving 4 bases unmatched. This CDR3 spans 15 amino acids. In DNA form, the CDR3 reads TGTGCCAGTAGTATAGTAGGGACAGGAGATGAAAAACTGTTTTTT. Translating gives CASSIVGTGDEKLFF.

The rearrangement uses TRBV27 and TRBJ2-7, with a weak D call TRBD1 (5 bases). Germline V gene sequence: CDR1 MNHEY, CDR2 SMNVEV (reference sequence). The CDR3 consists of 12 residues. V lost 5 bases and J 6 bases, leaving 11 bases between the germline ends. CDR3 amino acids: CASSNQGGEQYF. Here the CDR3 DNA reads TGTGCCAGCAGTAACCAGGGTGGCGAGCAGTACTTC.

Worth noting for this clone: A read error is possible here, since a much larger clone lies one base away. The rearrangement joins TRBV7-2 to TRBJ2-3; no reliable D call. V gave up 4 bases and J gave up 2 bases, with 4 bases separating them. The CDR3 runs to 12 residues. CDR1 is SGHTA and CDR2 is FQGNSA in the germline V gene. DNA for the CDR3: TGTGCCAGCAGCTCCTACACAGATACGCAGTATTTT. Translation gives CASSSYTDTQYF.

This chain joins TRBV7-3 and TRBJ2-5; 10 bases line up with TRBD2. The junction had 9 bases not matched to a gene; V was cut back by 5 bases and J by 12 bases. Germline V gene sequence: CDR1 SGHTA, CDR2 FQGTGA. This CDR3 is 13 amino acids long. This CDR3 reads CASSPGGTSDKYF. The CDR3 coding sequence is TGTGCCAGCAGCCCTGGTGGGACTAGCGATAAGTACTTC.

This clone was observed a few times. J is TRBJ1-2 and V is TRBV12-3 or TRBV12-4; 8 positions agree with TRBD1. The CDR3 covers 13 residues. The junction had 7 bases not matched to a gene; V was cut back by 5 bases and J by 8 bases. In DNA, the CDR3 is TGTGCCAGCAGTCAGACAGGGGTGGAAGGCTACACCTTC. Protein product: CASSQTGVEGYTF.

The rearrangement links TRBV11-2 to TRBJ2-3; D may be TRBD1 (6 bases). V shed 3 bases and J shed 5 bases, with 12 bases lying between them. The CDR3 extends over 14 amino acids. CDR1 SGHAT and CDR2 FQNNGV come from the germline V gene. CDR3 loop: CASSLGTRGDTQYF. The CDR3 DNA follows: TGTGCCAGCAGCTTGGGGACCAGGGGAGATACGCAGTATTTT.

In nucleotides, the CDR3 is TGTGCCAGCAATAGCGGACCCTACGAGCAGTACTTC. This encodes CASNSGPYEQYF. The V call is TRBV28, the J call TRBJ2-7, with D tentatively TRBD2 (6 bases). The CDR3 extends over 12 amino acids. The V end lost 7 bases, the J end lost 2 bases, and 9 bases lay between the germline ends. Germline V gene lookup returns CDR1 MDHEN and CDR2 SYDVKM.

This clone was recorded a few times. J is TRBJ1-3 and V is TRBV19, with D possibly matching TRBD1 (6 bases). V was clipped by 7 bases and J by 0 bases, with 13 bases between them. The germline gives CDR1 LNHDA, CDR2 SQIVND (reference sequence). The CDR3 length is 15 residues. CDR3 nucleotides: TGTGCCAGTATTAACGTGGACAGCTCTGGAAACACCATATATTTT. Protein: CASINVDSSGNTIYF.

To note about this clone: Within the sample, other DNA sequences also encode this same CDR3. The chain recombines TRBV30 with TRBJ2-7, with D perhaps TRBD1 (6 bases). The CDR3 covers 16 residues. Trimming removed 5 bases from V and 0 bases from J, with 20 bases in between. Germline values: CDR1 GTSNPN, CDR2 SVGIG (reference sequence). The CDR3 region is CAWVLPGTGRSYEQYF. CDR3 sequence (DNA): TGTGCCTGGGTCCTCCCGGGAACAGGGCGCTCCTACGAGCAGTACTTC.

The DNA of the CDR3 is TGTGCCAGCAGCCCCATAGCGGAGCAAGAGACCCAGTACTTC. It is translated as CASSPIAEQETQYF. This rearrangement joins TRBV4-2 to TRBJ2-5, with D perhaps TRBD2 (6 bases). Trimming took off 4 bases at V and 2 bases at J, with 11 bases between the two ends. Germline V gene lookup returns CDR1 LGHNA and CDR2 YNFKEQ. The CDR3 has 14 residues.

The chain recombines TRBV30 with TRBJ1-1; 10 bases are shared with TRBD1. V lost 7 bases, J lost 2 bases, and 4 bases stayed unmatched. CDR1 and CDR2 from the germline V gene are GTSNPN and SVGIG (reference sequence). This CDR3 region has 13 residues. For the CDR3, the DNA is TGTGCCTCGGGACAGGGGACCAACACTGAAGCTTTCTTT. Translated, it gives CASGQGTNTEAFF.

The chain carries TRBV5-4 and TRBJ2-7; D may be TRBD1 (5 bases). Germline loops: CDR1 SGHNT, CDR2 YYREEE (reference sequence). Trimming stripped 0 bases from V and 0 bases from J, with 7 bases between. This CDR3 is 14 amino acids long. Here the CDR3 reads CASSLGQYSYEQYF. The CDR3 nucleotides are TGTGCCAGCAGCTTGGGACAGTACTCCTACGAGCAGTACTTC.

The CDR3 sequence: CASSPSGEPNEKLFF. In nucleotides, the CDR3 is TGCGCCAGCAGCCCTTCAGGGGAGCCTAATGAAAAACTGTTTTTT. This chain links TRBV5-1 with TRBJ1-4; D is possibly TRBD1 (6 bases). The CDR3 sequence is 15 residues long. V lost 4 bases, J lost 3 bases, and 13 bases lay in between. Germline values: CDR1 SGHRS, CDR2 YFSETQ.